Below, 24 T cell receptor beta chains from the same sample are listed, as sequenced in a study of T cell responses to AZD1222 COVID-19 vaccine. Sequenced by immunoSEQ multiplex PCR; TCRdb stores in-frame clones only, minus some. The table lists under 130,000 clones, around 96% of them singletons, with around 2% in the top ten. Here the sequenced sample was peripheral blood, taken on day 0 of AZD1222 vaccination. The receptors were sampled from an adult in good health.

About this clone itself: At one end the junction does not follow the germline gene, possibly because of a read error. V is TRBV30 and J is TRBJ2-7; weak D call: TRBD1 (5 bases). The CDR3 totals 12 residues. Per the germline V gene, CDR1 is GTSNPN and CDR2 is SVGIG (reference sequence). CDR3 in amino acids: CAWSVPQGPPHF. In nucleotides, the CDR3 is TGTGCCTGGAGTGTTCCTCAGGGTCCGCCTCACTTC. Looking up the rest from reference TRBV30 and TRBJ2-7 gives the full variable domain: SQTIHQWPATLVQPVGSPLSLECTVEGTSNPNLYWYRQAAGRGLQLLFYSVGIGQISSEVPQNLSASRPQDRQFILSSKKLLLSDSGFYLCAWSVPQGPPHFGPGTRLTVT.

The CDR3 region is CASSRTGANTEAFF. CDR3 in DNA: TGTGCCAGCAGCCGGACAGGGGCCAACACTGAAGCTTTCTTT. V usage is TRBV7-9 and J usage is TRBJ1-1, with TRBD1 matching over 9 bases. Germline CDR1 and CDR2: SEHNR and FQNEAQ (reference sequence). The CDR3 loop spans 14 amino acids. Germline trimming cut 5 bases from V and 2 bases from J; bases unmatched to any gene: 3.

V is TRBV7-2 and J is TRBJ1-2, with 7 bases matching TRBD1. Per germline, CDR1 SGHTA and CDR2 FQGNSA. Germline trimming cut 5 bases from V and 3 bases from J; bases unmatched to any gene: 9. CDR3 length: 15 residues. The DNA of the CDR3 is TGTGCCAGCAGCCTTTCGGGACAGCCCTACTATGGCTACACCTTC. It codes for CASSLSGQPYYGYTF.

This chain joins TRBV3-1 (or the pseudogene TRBV3-2) and TRBJ2-3; TRBD2 aligns across 12 bases. The germline V gene encodes CDR1 LGHDT and CDR2 YNNKEL (reference sequence). The ends lost 6 bases at V and 2 bases at J; junction bases unmatched: 3. The CDR3 is made up of 15 amino acids. CDR3 loop: CASSGLAGFTDTQYF. CDR3 sequence (DNA): TGTGCCAGCAGTGGACTAGCGGGGTTCACAGATACGCAGTATTTT.

Comments on this clone: Other DNA sequences within the sample encode an identical CDR3. The chain carries TRBV5-1 and TRBJ1-1; D gene uncertain. Looked up from germline, CDR1 is SGHRS and CDR2 is YFSETQ. CDR3 length: 13 amino acids. The V gene lost 0 bases and the J gene lost 1 base, with 4 bases spanning the gap. CDR3 DNA: TGCGCCAGCAGCTTGGCCTCGAACACTGAAGCTTTCTTT. Residues: CASSLASNTEAFF.

This CDR3 reads CSVEDQASGGITDTQYF. CDR3 bases: TGCAGCGTTGAAGATCAGGCTAGCGGGGGAATTACAGATACGCAGTATTTT. This chain connects TRBV29-1 to TRBJ2-3; 10 bases map to TRBD2. Germline CDR1 SQVTM, CDR2 ANQGSEA. V was pared by 0 bases and J by 3 bases, with 9 bases of the junction left unmatched. The CDR3 has 17 amino acids.

V gene TRBV19 combines with J gene TRBJ1-1, with D unclear. CDR1 is LNHDA and CDR2 is SQIVND in the germline V gene (reference sequence). The CDR3 covers 15 residues. The V end was cut by 1 base, the J end by 0 bases, with 9 bases between. The DNA of the CDR3 is TGTGCCAGTAGTATAGTGGTATCCATGAACACTGAAGCTTTCTTT. It encodes CASSIVVSMNTEAFF.

The genes are TRBV27 and TRBJ1-2, with D unresolved. Trimming shortened V by 6 bases and J by 5 bases, and 19 bases separated the two germline ends. Germline V gene lookup returns CDR1 MNHEY and CDR2 SMNVEV (reference sequence). There are 15 residues in the CDR3. CDR3 region: CASRRSGKARYGYTF. CDR3 in DNA: TGTGCCAGCAGGCGTTCGGGGAAGGCGCGGTATGGCTACACCTTC.

This sequence joins TRBV28 and TRBJ1-5, with D possibly TRBD1 on 5 matching bases. CDR3 size: 13 residues. Trimming stripped 6 bases from V and 6 bases from J, with 12 bases between. Germline V gene data show CDR1 as MDHEN and CDR2 as SYDVKM. CDR3 nucleotide sequence: TGTGCCAGCAGAGCTATTAGGGGTCAGCCCCAGCATTTT. Amino acids: CASRAIRGQPQHF.

The CDR3 DNA reads as TGTGCCAGCAGCCGAGGGGCAGACCAGACCTACGAGCAGTACTTC. Amino acid sequence: CASSRGADQTYEQYF. The gene calls are TRBV5-4 and TRBJ2-7; tentatively, D is TRBD1 or TRBD2 (5 bases each). CDR1 SGHNT and CDR2 YYREEE come from the germline V gene (reference sequence). Trimming took 4 bases from V and 2 from J, leaving 16 bases between them. The CDR3 consists of 15 residues.

The chain uses TRBV5-6 and TRBJ1-1, with TRBD1 identical over 9 bases. The germline gives CDR1 SGHDT, CDR2 YYEEEE. The CDR3 totals 16 residues. Trimming removed 2 bases from V and 0 bases from J; junction bases left unmatched: 5. CDR3 DNA sequence: TGTGCCAGCAGCTTAGACAGGGGGAACATGAACACTGAAGCTTTCTTT. It specifies CASSLDRGNMNTEAFF.

The count of this clone is one. This chain joins TRBV29-1 and TRBJ2-1; 9 nucleotides line up with TRBD2. The CDR3 length is 16 residues. Losses at the gene ends were 7 bases for V and 2 bases for J; bases not matched to a gene: 12. CDR1 and CDR2 (germline): SQVTM, ANQGSEA. The CDR3 loop is CSASGGSGRAYNEQFF. CDR3 sequence (DNA): TGCAGCGCCTCCGGGGGTAGCGGGAGAGCCTACAATGAGCAGTTCTTC.

V and J are TRBV5-6 and TRBJ1-5; D call uncertain. Trimming removed 4 bases from V and 0 bases from J, with 11 bases in between. The CDR3 length is 15 residues. CDR1 is SGHDT and CDR2 is YYEEEE in the germline V gene. For the CDR3, the DNA is TGTGCCAGCAGCCTAGGTCATTATAGCAATCAGCCCCAGCATTTT. It specifies CASSLGHYSNQPQHF.

J is TRBJ1-1 and V is TRBV5-6; no clear D gene. The V end was cut by 6 bases, the J end by 0 bases, with 12 bases between. The CDR3 is 14 residues long. The V gene's germline CDR1 is SGHDT and CDR2 YYEEEE. The CDR3 is CASTKRYLNTEAFF. CDR3 sequence (DNA): TGTGCCAGCACCAAGAGGTATCTGAACACTGAAGCTTTCTTT.

The chain is built from TRBV27 and TRBJ1-5; D gene uncertain. CDR1 is MNHEY and CDR2 is SMNVEV in the germline V gene (reference sequence). V lost 4 bases and J 1 base, leaving 5 bases between the germline ends. This CDR3 is built from 13 residues. CDR3 region: CASSSHSNQPQHF. The CDR3 nucleotides are TGTGCCAGCAGTTCCCACAGCAATCAGCCCCAGCATTTT.

The rearrangement links TRBV14 to TRBJ2-3; D is unresolved. Germline lookup yields CDR1 SGHDN and CDR2 FVKESK. The length of the CDR3 is 11 residues. Trimming cost V 3 bases and J 4 bases, with 2 bases left between them. The CDR3 nucleotides read TGTGCCAGCAGCCACGCAGATACGCAGTATTTT. This translates into CASSHADTQYF.

The rearrangement uses TRBV24-1 and TRBJ1-4, with 8 positions matching TRBD1. Germline CDR1 KGHDR, CDR2 SFDVKD. The CDR3 covers 16 residues. J lost 3 bases, V lost 4 bases, and 6 bases had no gene match. Here the CDR3 reads CATSDGGQGPNEKLFF. CDR3 nucleotides: TGTGCCACCAGTGACGGAGGACAGGGCCCTAATGAAAAACTGTTTTTT.

The rearrangement uses TRBV5-1 and TRBJ1-2, with unresolved D. V shed 0 bases and J shed 7 bases, with 10 bases lying between them. CDR1 and CDR2 from the germline V gene are SGHRS and YFSETQ. This CDR3 contains 13 residues. The CDR3 bases are TGCGCCAGCAGCTTGGGTTCCAGAGGTGGCTACACCTTC. Protein product: CASSLGSRGGYTF.

The V and J genes are TRBV5-6 and TRBJ2-7, with TRBD1 identical over 10 bases. This CDR3 spans 14 amino acids. Germline V CDR1 and CDR2: SGHDT, YYEEEE. The J segment lost 3 bases and the V segment lost 2 bases, leaving 2 bases of the junction unmatched. Written as DNA, the CDR3 is TGTGCCAGCAGCTTAGGGGACAGGGGCTACGAGCAGTACTTC. It yields the protein CASSLGDRGYEQYF.

This rearrangement joins TRBV2 to TRBJ2-7, with a tentative D call TRBD1 (5 bases). CDR1 and CDR2 from the germline V gene are SNHLY and FYNNEI. The CDR3 consists of 13 residues. V lost 3 bases and J 4 bases, leaving 10 bases between the germline ends. The CDR3 protein is CASSDWTRYEQYF. The DNA of the CDR3 is TGTGCCAGCAGTGACTGGACAAGATACGAGCAGTACTTC.

This clone appeared once. The chain employs TRBV4-2 and TRBJ2-1; no clear D gene. Germline CDR1 LGHNA, CDR2 YNFKEQ. V was trimmed by 0 bases and J by 0 bases, leaving 9 bases between them. CDR3 length equals 16 residues. The CDR3 protein is CASSQDFQSSYNEQFF. The DNA for the CDR3 is TGTGCCAGCAGCCAAGATTTTCAGAGCTCCTACAATGAGCAGTTCTTC.

V gene TRBV3-1 (or the pseudogene TRBV3-2) combines with J gene TRBJ2-5; D could derive from TRBD1 or TRBD2 (6 bases each). The CDR3 is made up of 17 amino acids. In germline, CDR1 is LGHDT, CDR2 YNNKEL (reference sequence). V lost 0 bases and J 5 bases, leaving 19 bases between the germline ends. The CDR3 is CASSQDVLGGGLETQYF. In DNA form, the CDR3 reads TGTGCCAGCAGCCAAGACGTGTTGGGGGGCGGGTTGGAGACCCAGTACTTC.

This clone was seen once. V gene TRBV12-3 or TRBV12-4 combines with J gene TRBJ1-6; D is ambiguous. V lost 3 bases and J 7 bases, leaving 7 bases between the germline ends. The CDR3 is made up of 13 amino acids. The CDR3 DNA is TGTGCCAGCAGTTTTGCGAGGAATTCACCCCTCCACTTT. Protein: CASSFARNSPLHF.

This clone was detected only a few times. V usage is TRBV18 and J usage is TRBJ2-5; 9 positions match TRBD2. Germline V CDR1 and CDR2: KGHSH, LQKENI. The CDR3 consists of 15 residues. The trim removed 2 bases at V and 5 bases at J, leaving 6 bases unmatched. This CDR3 is CASSPGLAGIETQYF. The CDR3 coding sequence is TGTGCCAGCTCACCAGGTCTAGCGGGAATTGAGACCCAGTACTTC.